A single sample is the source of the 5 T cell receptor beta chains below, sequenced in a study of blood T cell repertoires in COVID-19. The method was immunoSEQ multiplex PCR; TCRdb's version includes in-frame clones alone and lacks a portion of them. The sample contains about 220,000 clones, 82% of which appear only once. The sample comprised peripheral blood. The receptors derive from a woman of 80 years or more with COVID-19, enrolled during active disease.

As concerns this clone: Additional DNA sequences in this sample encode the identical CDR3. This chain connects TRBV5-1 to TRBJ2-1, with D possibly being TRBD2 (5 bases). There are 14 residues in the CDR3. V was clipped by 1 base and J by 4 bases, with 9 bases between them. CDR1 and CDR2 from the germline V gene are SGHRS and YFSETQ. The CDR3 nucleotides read TGCGCCAGCAGCTTGTCGGGATCTTACAATGAGCAGTTCTTC. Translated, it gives CASSLSGSYNEQFF.

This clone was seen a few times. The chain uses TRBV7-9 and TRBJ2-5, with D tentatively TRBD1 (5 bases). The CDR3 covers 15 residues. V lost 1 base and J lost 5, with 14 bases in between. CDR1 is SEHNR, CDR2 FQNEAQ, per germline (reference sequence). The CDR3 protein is CASSLGQTLGETQYF. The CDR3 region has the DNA TGTGCCAGCAGCTTAGGACAGACCCTCGGGGAGACCCAGTACTTC.

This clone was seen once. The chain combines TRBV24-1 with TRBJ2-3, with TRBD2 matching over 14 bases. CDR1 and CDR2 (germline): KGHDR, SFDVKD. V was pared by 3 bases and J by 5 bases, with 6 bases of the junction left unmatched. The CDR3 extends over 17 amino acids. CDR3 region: CATSDTGTSGRGDTQYF. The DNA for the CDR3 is TGTGCCACCAGTGATACCGGGACTAGCGGGAGAGGAGATACGCAGTATTTT.

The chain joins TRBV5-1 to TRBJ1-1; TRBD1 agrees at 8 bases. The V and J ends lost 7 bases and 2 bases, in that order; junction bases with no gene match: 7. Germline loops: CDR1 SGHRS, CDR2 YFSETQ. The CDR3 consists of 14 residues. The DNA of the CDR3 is TGCGCCAGCGGTGCAGGGGGCGGAAACACTGAAGCTTTCTTT. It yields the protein CASGAGGGNTEAFF. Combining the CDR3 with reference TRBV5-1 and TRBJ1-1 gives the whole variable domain KAGVTQTPRYLIKTRGQQVTLSCSPISGHRSVSWYQQTPGQGLQFLFEYFSETQRNKGNFPGRFSGRQFSNSRSEMNVSTLELGDSALYLCASGAGGGNTEAFFGQGTRLTVV.

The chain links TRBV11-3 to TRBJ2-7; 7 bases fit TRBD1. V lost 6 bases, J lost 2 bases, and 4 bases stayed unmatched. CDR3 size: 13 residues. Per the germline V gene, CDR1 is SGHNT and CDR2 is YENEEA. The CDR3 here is CASSPGQTYEQYF. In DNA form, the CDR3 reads TGTGCCAGCAGTCCGGGACAGACCTACGAGCAGTACTTC.